This record concerns one TCR beta chain sequence. The antigen remains unidentified. J was trimmed by 8 bases and V by 3 bases; bases with no gene match: 6. The CDR3 is 15 residues long. The V gene's germline CDR1 is SNHLY and CDR2 FYNNEI. The study made its TCR cDNA through 5'RACE template switching. That step introduced a universal primer site along with UMIs. One entry per CDR3 protein, called by TCRdb with MiXCR from the 5' RACE reads. Altogether 450,000 to 600,000 distinct CDR3 sequences are present, about a sixth being singletons, with the ten largest covering around 16%. The entry originates in a study of T cells after yellow fever vaccination. Study summary: Preparation used SMART-Seq v4 Ultra Low Input for the low-cell-number fractions.

Study observations and caveats: Secondary responses were weaker yet peaked faster, day 5 versus 15.

The chain joins TRBV2 to TRBJ1-6, with TRBD1 matching over 8 bases. The clonotype was recovered from a man between 18 and 29 years old who received the YFV17D yellow fever vaccine. Sequencing was performed on PBMCs, taken 5 days after the first yellow fever vaccination. This CDR3 is CASSDRGQVDSPLHF. CDR3 DNA: TGTGCCAGCAGTGACCGGGGACAGGTGGATTCACCCCTCCACTTT.